These 29 T cell receptor beta chains share one sample of origin, sequenced in a study of T cells in Graves' hyperthyroidism and ophthalmopathy. TCR beta CDR3 sequences were amplified from RNA transcripts. During a first-round RT-PCR of the TCR CDR3, the HTBI primer set was used. TCRdb ran MiXCR on the multiplex PCR reads and lists one entry per CDR3 protein. The sample consists of fewer than 900,000 distinct CDR3 sequences, about 15% of them appearing once. The sample taken for sequencing was blood. These receptors were collected from a man younger than 35 with Graves' hyperthyroidism.

This clonotype was detected many times. In DNA, the CDR3 is TGTGCCAGCAGCTTTGTCCTCTACGAGCAGTACTTC. It yields the protein CASSFVLYEQYF. The chain combines TRBV7-3 with TRBJ2-7; D remains ambiguous. With 3 bases removed from V and 3 bases from J, the gap between germline ends came to 6 bases. Germline CDR1 and CDR2: SGHTA and FQGTGA. This CDR3 comprises 12 residues.

In this sample, this clonotype turned up many times. This chain uses TRBV7-2 with TRBJ2-7; TRBD2 matches 9 bases. V trimming: 1 base; J trimming: 7 bases; junction bases outside the gene matches: 8. The CDR3 length is 15 residues. Germline loops: CDR1 SGHTA, CDR2 FQGNSA. The CDR3 loop is CASSLVDSGRLEQYF. The CDR3 DNA reads TGTGCCAGCAGCTTAGTTGATAGCGGGAGACTTGAGCAGTACTTC.

The sample holds many counts of this clonotype. The chain joins TRBV2 to TRBJ2-7, with unresolved D. Germline V gene lookup returns CDR1 SNHLY and CDR2 FYNNEI. The CDR3 is 12 residues long. V was trimmed by 7 bases and J by 6 bases, leaving 13 bases between them. CDR3 nucleotide sequence: TGTGCCAGCACTCGGACGTCAGGCGAGCAGTACTTC. Protein sequence: CASTRTSGEQYF. The full variable domain, completed using reference TRBV2 and TRBJ2-7, is EPEVTQTPSHQVTQMGQEVILRCVPISNHLYFYWYRQILGQKVEFLVSFYNNEISEKSEIFDDQFSVERPDGSNFTLKIRSTKLEDSAMYFCASTRTSGEQYFGPGTRLTVT.

The chain joins TRBV4-2 to TRBJ2-2, with a possible D match to TRBD1 (6 bases). CDR3 length: 15 amino acids. Trimming removed 0 bases at V and 9 bases at J, with 14 bases between. Germline V gene sequence: CDR1 LGHNA, CDR2 YNFKEQ. In DNA, the CDR3 is TGTGCCAGCAGCCAAGAAACAGGGCTGGGTTGGGAGCTGTTTTTT. Protein: CASSQETGLGWELFF.

The chain joins TRBV18 to TRBJ1-1; D perhaps matches TRBD1 (5 bases). The CDR3 spans 16 residues. Germline V gene data show CDR1 as KGHSH and CDR2 as LQKENI. V lost 4 bases, J lost 1 base, and 16 bases lay in between. Written as DNA, the CDR3 is TGTGCCAGCTCACTCAGGGCACGCACCGCGAACACTGAAGCTTTCTTT. It encodes CASSLRARTANTEAFF.

Comment on this clonotype: Compared with germline, one end of the junction differs, possibly owing to a read error. This chain joins TRBV28 and TRBJ2-1; D is ambiguous. The CDR3 is 11 amino acids. The V gene's germline CDR1 is MDHEN and CDR2 SYDVKM. CDR3 loop: CASSINNKQFF. The CDR3 DNA sequence: TGTGCCAGCAGTATAAACAATAAGCAGTTCTTC.

This clonotype was picked up a small number of times. The chain joins TRBV19 to TRBJ1-1; a possible D gene is TRBD1 (6 bases). The V end was cut by 4 bases, the J end by 6 bases, with 12 bases between. Germline values: CDR1 LNHDA, CDR2 SQIVND (reference sequence). CDR3 length: 13 residues. CDR3 in DNA: TGTGCCAGTAGTACAACAGGGAGCCCTGAAGCTTTCTTT. Translating gives CASSTTGSPEAFF. The entire variable domain, with the rest obtained from reference TRBV19 and TRBJ1-1, is as follows: DGGITQSPKYLFRKEGQNVTLSCEQNLNHDAMYWYRQDPGQGLRLIYYSQIVNDFQKGDIAEGYSVSREKKESFPLTVTSAQKNPTAFYLCASSTTGSPEAFFGQGTRLTVV.

In this sample, this clonotype turned up many times. The chain uses TRBV30 and TRBJ1-1; 9 bases agree with TRBD1. After removal of 4 bases from V and 2 bases from J, the junction contained 5 bases not matched to a gene. This CDR3 is 14 amino acids long. The germline V gene encodes CDR1 GTSNPN and CDR2 SVGIG (reference sequence). The CDR3 sequence is CAWTWGQGNTEAFF. DNA of the CDR3: TGTGCCTGGACCTGGGGACAGGGCAACACTGAAGCTTTCTTT.

There are a few counts of this clonotype. The chain is built from TRBV5-1 and TRBJ2-1; TRBD2 matches 13 bases. V trimming: 3 bases; J trimming: 9 bases; junction bases outside the gene matches: 9. Germline loops: CDR1 SGHRS, CDR2 YFSETQ. This CDR3 contains 16 residues. Written as DNA, the CDR3 is TGCGCCAGCAGCTCCCTTGGAGGACTAGCGGGAGTTGAGCAGTTCTTC. Its translation is CASSSLGGLAGVEQFF.

This clonotype turned up a few times. The chain employs TRBV28 and TRBJ2-1, with 7 bases identical to TRBD2. V dropped 6 bases and J dropped 3; count of bases not matched to a gene: 11. Per germline, CDR1 MDHEN and CDR2 SYDVKM. This CDR3 spans 16 amino acids. CDR3 DNA sequence: TGTGCCAGCAGCCGAACCCCGACTAGCAGCTACAATGAGCAGTTCTTC. It yields the protein CASSRTPTSSYNEQFF.

In the case of this clonotype: A much larger clone differs from this one at a single base, so this may be a read error. The V and J genes are TRBV28 and TRBJ2-7; D gene uncertain. This CDR3 is 14 amino acids long. Germline V gives CDR1 MDHEN, CDR2 SYDVKM. The CDR3: CASKKAVSTYGQYF. The CDR3 bases are TGTGCCAGTAAGAAGGCTGTCTCCACTTACGGGCAGTACTTC.

CDR3 nucleotide sequence: TGTGCCAGTAGTATGACTAGCGGGGCCGCAGATACGCAGTATTTT. This encodes CASSMTSGAADTQYF. The rearrangement links TRBV19 to TRBJ2-3, with 11 bases fitting TRBD2. Germline lookup yields CDR1 LNHDA and CDR2 SQIVND (reference sequence). The V gene end was trimmed by 3 bases and the J gene end by 4 bases; junction bases not matched to a gene: 3. This CDR3 region has 15 residues.

On this clonotype itself: At one end, the junction sequence differs from germline, possibly due to a read error. This chain connects TRBV28 to TRBJ2-7; 10 bases map to TRBD2. This CDR3 is 14 amino acids long. Germline V gives CDR1 MDHEN, CDR2 SYDVKM. This CDR3 reads CACSLSGRAGEQYF. CDR3 DNA sequence: TGTGCCTGCAGTTTAAGCGGGAGGGCTGGGGAGCAGTACTTC.

This chain joins TRBV9 and TRBJ2-7, with D tentatively TRBD2 (5 bases). With 4 bases removed from V and 5 bases from J, the gap between germline ends came to 13 bases. Germline V gives CDR1 SGDLS, CDR2 YYNGEE. The CDR3 extends over 13 amino acids. The CDR3 DNA sequence: TGTGCCAGCAGCCTTGGGAACGGGAACGAGCAGTACTTC. Protein product: CASSLGNGNEQYF.

This clonotype was seen at least ten times. The rearrangement joins TRBV14 to TRBJ2-7; D may be TRBD1 or TRBD2 (5 bases each). The CDR3 consists of 15 residues. Trimming pared 0 bases from V and 2 bases from J, leaving 11 bases between. Germline CDR1 SGHDN, CDR2 FVKESK. The CDR3 DNA reads TGTGCCAGCAGCCAAGAACCGGGACGCACCTACGAGCAGTACTTC. Its protein is CASSQEPGRTYEQYF.

This clonotype showed up many times. The rearrangement uses TRBV12-3 or TRBV12-4 and TRBJ1-1, with a tentative D call TRBD1 (5 bases). CDR3 length equals 16 residues. The V end was cut by 3 bases, the J end by 1 base, with 15 bases between. The CDR3 DNA reads TGTGCCAGCAGTTTCCTTCGCCCCCAGGGGAACACTGAAGCTTTCTTT. Protein: CASSFLRPQGNTEAFF.

This chain links TRBV27 with TRBJ2-1, with 8 bases aligning to TRBD2. V trimming: 2 bases; J trimming: 7 bases; junction bases outside the gene matches: 10. There are 16 residues in the CDR3. Germline V lookup: CDR1 MNHEY, CDR2 SMNVEV (reference sequence). CDR3 residues: CASSLKPGRAGNEQFF. CDR3 coding DNA: TGTGCCAGCAGTTTAAAACCCGGGAGGGCCGGGAATGAGCAGTTCTTC.

This clonotype was detected a few times. J is TRBJ2-2 and V is TRBV7-2; 7 nucleotides agree with TRBD1. The J segment lost 3 bases and the V segment lost 6 bases, leaving 7 bases of the junction unmatched. This CDR3 has 15 amino acids. Germline V gene data show CDR1 as SGHTA and CDR2 as FQGNSA. The CDR3 sequence: CASSYRQGYTGELFF. For the CDR3, the DNA is TGTGCCAGCAGTTATCGACAGGGTTACACCGGGGAGCTGTTTTTT.

The table lists this clonotype with many counts. The chain carries TRBV10-3 and TRBJ2-3; D is possibly TRBD2 (7 bases). Germline assignment: CDR1 ENHRY and CDR2 SYGVKD. This CDR3 has 13 amino acids. V gave up 6 bases and J gave up 2 bases, with 9 bases separating them. CDR3 residues: CAIRGGATDTQYF. The CDR3 DNA sequence: TGTGCCATCAGGGGGGGGGCCACAGATACGCAGTATTTT.

The V and J genes are TRBV28 and TRBJ2-7; a weak D match, TRBD1 (6 bases). Germline V gene lookup returns CDR1 MDHEN and CDR2 SYDVKM. The ends were cut back, 7 bases at V and 3 bases at J, with 10 bases in the middle. The CDR3 covers 12 residues. The CDR3 DNA reads as TGTGCCAGCATTGGGGGCGGCTACGAGCAGTACTTC. Protein product: CASIGGGYEQYF.

In its sample, this clonotype was seen a few times. The CDR3 is CASSQEGQGGFEQYF. The CDR3 DNA is TGTGCCAGCAGCCAAGAGGGACAGGGTGGTTTCGAGCAGTACTTC. This chain connects TRBV14 to TRBJ2-7, with 9 bases that match TRBD1. The V and J ends lost 0 bases and 6 bases, in that order; junction bases with no gene match: 6. CDR1 is SGHDN and CDR2 is FVKESK in the germline V gene. This CDR3 has 15 residues.

This chain connects TRBV7-9 to TRBJ2-1; 9 bases line up with TRBD2. In germline, CDR1 is SEHNR, CDR2 FQNEAQ (reference sequence). The V segment lost 3 bases and the J segment 2 bases; nucleotides outside the gene matches: 11. The CDR3 runs 18 residues. CDR3 amino acids: CASSFRSWLAGTYNEQFF. Here the CDR3 DNA reads TGTGCCAGCAGCTTTCGTTCATGGCTAGCGGGAACCTACAATGAGCAGTTCTTC.

The chain is built from TRBV25-1 and TRBJ1-5, with TRBD1 as a possible D gene (5 bases). Trimming took off 2 bases at V and 2 bases at J, with 7 bases between the two ends. Germline V gives CDR1 MGHDK, CDR2 SYGVNS. This CDR3 is 14 amino acids long. Written as DNA, the CDR3 is TGTGCCAGCAGTGAACGACAGCGCAATCAGCCCCAGCATTTT. Translation: CASSERQRNQPQHF.

The sample holds many counts of this clonotype. The rearrangement joins TRBV7-2 to TRBJ2-3, with D possibly TRBD1 on 5 matching bases. Trimming stripped 1 base from V and 6 bases from J, with 8 bases between. The CDR3 has 13 amino acids. The germline CDR1 and CDR2 sequences are SGHTA and FQGNSA. CDR3 sequence: CASSLGGRDTQYF. CDR3 DNA: TGTGCCAGCAGCTTAGGGGGCCGGGATACGCAGTATTTT.

This clonotype was detected a few times. The CDR3 nucleotides read TGCGCCAGCAGCCTACTACCGGGACAAAGTTCCAACTATGGCTACACCTTC. Amino acid sequence: CASSLLPGQSSNYGYTF. This chain joins TRBV4-1 and TRBJ1-2, with a tentative D call TRBD1 (6 bases). The length of the CDR3 is 17 residues. Germline CDR1 reads MGHRA; CDR2 reads YSYEKL. Trimming took 4 bases from V and 2 from J, leaving 20 bases between them.

This clonotype has just a few counts. The chain uses TRBV28 and TRBJ2-5; 8 positions match TRBD1. The CDR3 covers 21 residues. V shed 7 bases, J shed 3 bases, and the junction held 28 bases outside the gene matches. The germline V gene encodes CDR1 MDHEN and CDR2 SYDVKM. This CDR3 is CASTISPKIRSQGEPKETQYF. Written as DNA, the CDR3 is TGTGCCAGCACCATCTCCCCCAAGATTCGATCACAGGGGGAGCCTAAAGAGACCCAGTACTTC.

This clonotype was seen ten or more times. The rearrangement uses TRBV4-1 and TRBJ2-7; 11 nucleotides align to TRBD2. From germline, CDR1 is MGHRA and CDR2 YSYEKL. V gave up 3 bases and J gave up 1 base; unmatched junction bases: 5. The CDR3 loop spans 16 amino acids. Here the CDR3 reads CASSQALAGGSYEQYF. CDR3 nucleotides: TGCGCCAGCAGCCAGGCTCTAGCGGGAGGATCCTACGAGCAGTACTTC.

This clonotype appeared a few times. The chain links TRBV9 to TRBJ2-1, with TRBD2 identical over 11 bases. Germline V lookup: CDR1 SGDLS, CDR2 YYNGEE. Trimming removed 4 bases from V and 4 bases from J; junction bases left unmatched: 4. The CDR3 sequence is 15 residues long. CDR3 residues: CASSTRTSGYNEQFF. In DNA, the CDR3 is TGTGCCAGCAGCACCCGGACTAGCGGGTACAATGAGCAGTTCTTC.

This clonotype was counted many times. V is TRBV2 and J is TRBJ2-5, with D perhaps matching TRBD2 (5 bases). The CDR3 extends over 11 amino acids. V lost 11 bases and J 5 bases, leaving 12 bases between the germline ends. Germline V CDR1 and CDR2: SNHLY, FYNNEI. CDR3 amino acids: CAGSREETQYF. The CDR3 DNA sequence: TGTGCCGGGAGTAGGGAGGAGACCCAGTACTTC.